These 18 T cell receptor beta chains were all obtained from the same sample, sequenced in a study of technical replicates of blood from a handful of donors. The protocol was immunoSEQ multiplex PCR, while the TCRdb copy is restricted to in-frame clones and leaves out a portion. The repertoire holds around 90,000 clones, with roughly 93% as singletons. The sample comprised T cells isolated from PBMCs. The receptors originated from a human donor in good health.

V and J are TRBV7-2 and TRBJ1-5, with TRBD1 matching 11 bases. The CDR3 covers 15 residues. Per germline, CDR1 SGHTA and CDR2 FQGNSA. V gave up 4 bases and J gave up 4 bases; unmatched junction bases: 3. The CDR3 loop reads CASSWDRGGNQPQHF. The CDR3 DNA is TGTGCCAGCAGCTGGGACAGGGGGGGGAATCAGCCCCAGCATTTT.

The rearrangement uses TRBV13 and TRBJ1-4; 10 bases map to TRBD1. Germline loops: CDR1 PRHDT, CDR2 FYEKMQ (reference sequence). This CDR3 contains 18 residues. The V and J ends lost 5 bases and 8 bases, in that order; junction bases with no gene match: 17. The CDR3 bases are TGTGCCAGCAGCGACTCCGGGACAGGGGAAATGAATGACGAAAAACTGTTTTTT. It encodes CASSDSGTGEMNDEKLFF.

The CDR3 nucleotides read TGTGCCAGCAGTCCCCCCCCAGGCCCGAACACTGAAGCTTTCTTT. Translated, it gives CASSPPPGPNTEAFF. V usage is TRBV28 and J usage is TRBJ1-1, with D uncertain. The CDR3 runs 15 residues. The germline V gene has CDR1 MDHEN and CDR2 SYDVKM. Deletions cut 5 bases from V and 1 base from J, with 14 bases between. Drawing the rest from reference TRBV28 and TRBJ1-1, the complete variable domain is DVKVTQSSRYLVKRTGEKVFLECVQDMDHENMFWYRQDPGLGLRLIYFSYDVKMKEKGDIPEGYSVSREKKERFSLILESASTNQTSMYLCASSPPPGPNTEAFFGQGTRLTVV.

The gene calls are TRBV5-1 and TRBJ2-5; 9 nucleotides agree with TRBD2. The germline V gene has CDR1 SGHRS and CDR2 YFSETQ. CDR3 size: 14 residues. V trimming: 3 bases; J trimming: 3 bases; junction bases outside the gene matches: 3. The CDR3 bases are TGCGCCAGCAGCTATGTAGCGGGAGAAGAGACCCAGTACTTC. This codes for CASSYVAGEETQYF.

The rearrangement uses TRBV4-1 and TRBJ2-5, with 7 bases identical to TRBD2. The CDR3 consists of 13 residues. Germline lookup yields CDR1 MGHRA and CDR2 YSYEKL. Trimming cost V 4 bases and J 4 bases; bases outside gene matches: 3. CDR3 sequence (DNA): TGCGCCAGCAGCCTGGGACTACTAGAGACCCAGTACTTC. Translation gives CASSLGLLETQYF.

This chain uses TRBV7-8 with TRBJ1-6, with TRBD1 matching over 7 bases. The CDR3 spans 17 residues. CDR1 is SGHVS and CDR2 is FQNEAQ in the germline V gene. The V and J ends lost 2 bases and 6 bases, in that order; junction bases with no gene match: 10. CDR3 in DNA: TGTGCCAGCAGCTTATGGACCGCCGGGACAGCTAATTCACCCCTCCACTTT. Its protein product is CASSLWTAGTANSPLHF. Full variable domain (outside the CDR3, taken from reference TRBV7-8 and TRBJ1-6): GAGVSQSPRYKVAKRGQDVALRCDPISGHVSLFWYQQALGQGPEFLTYFQNEAQLDKSGLPSDRFFAERPEGSVSTLKIQRTQQEDSAVYLCASSLWTAGTANSPLHFGNGTRLTVT.

The gene calls are TRBV28 and TRBJ1-5; D is undetermined. V lost 2 bases, J lost 3 bases, and 8 bases lay in between. Per germline, CDR1 MDHEN and CDR2 SYDVKM. The CDR3 is made up of 14 amino acids. The CDR3 sequence is CASSLTVYNQPQHF. The CDR3 DNA follows: TGTGCCAGCAGTTTAACGGTATACAATCAGCCCCAGCATTTT.

This sequence joins TRBV6-6 and TRBJ2-2; tentatively, D is TRBD2 (5 bases). The CDR3 length is 11 residues. Per germline, CDR1 MNHNY and CDR2 SVGAGI (reference sequence). The ends were cut back, 7 bases at V and 6 bases at J, with 6 bases in the middle. The DNA for the CDR3 is TGTGCCAGCACCGGGGCCGGGGAGCTGTTTTTT. Translation gives CASTGAGELFF.

The V and J genes are TRBV18 and TRBJ1-2; D not resolved. Germline assignment: CDR1 KGHSH and CDR2 LQKENI. V was pared by 6 bases and J by 3 bases, with 11 bases between. This CDR3 region has 13 residues. The CDR3 is CASSPAQDYGYTF. The CDR3 DNA follows: TGTGCCAGCTCCCCAGCGCAGGACTATGGCTACACCTTC. Filled out from reference TRBV18 and TRBJ1-2, the complete variable domain reads NAGVMQNPRHLVRRRGQEARLRCSPMKGHSHVYWYRQLPEEGLKFMVYLQKENIIDESGMPKERFSAEFPKEGPSILRIQQVVRGDSAAYFCASSPAQDYGYTFGSGTRLTVV.

This clone was recorded a few times. The chain carries TRBV5-1 and TRBJ2-7, with TRBD1 matching over 7 bases. After removal of 2 bases from V and 1 base from J, the junction contained 9 bases not matched to a gene. This CDR3 region has 16 residues. Germline CDR1 and CDR2: SGHRS and YFSETQ. The CDR3 bases are TGCGCCAGCAGCTTAGCCACGGGACAGCCTTCCTACGAGCAGTACTTC. The encoded protein is CASSLATGQPSYEQYF.

The rearrangement joins TRBV5-4 to TRBJ2-7; no reliable D call. The length of the CDR3 is 13 residues. From germline, CDR1 is SGHNT and CDR2 YYREEE (reference sequence). Between the trimmed V and J ends, which lost 4 bases and 3 bases, there was a span of 11 bases. This CDR3 is CASSDEYSYEQYF. The CDR3 DNA sequence: TGTGCCAGCAGCGATGAATACAGCTACGAGCAGTACTTC. Together with reference TRBV5-4 and TRBJ2-7, the CDR3 gives the full variable domain: ETGVTQSPTHLIKTRGQQVTLRCSSQSGHNTVSWYQQALGQGPQFIFQYYREEENGRGNFPPRFSGLQFPNYSSELNVNALELDDSALYLCASSDEYSYEQYFGPGTRLTVT.

The V and J genes are TRBV30 and TRBJ1-1; a weak D match, TRBD1 (6 bases). The CDR3 is 12 residues long. Trimming took 7 bases from V and 6 from J, leaving 15 bases between them. The germline V gene has CDR1 GTSNPN and CDR2 SVGIG (reference sequence). The CDR3 nucleotides are TGTGCCTCAGCCAGGGGAGGGCCTGAAGCTTTCTTT. Protein: CASARGGPEAFF.

This clone was counted a single time. This chain uses TRBV6-1 with TRBJ1-2; weak D call: TRBD1 (6 bases). V gave up 6 bases and J gave up 5 bases, with 13 bases separating them. CDR3 length: 13 residues. Germline V CDR1 and CDR2: MNHNS, SASEGT. CDR3: CASRATGEYGYTF. The CDR3 DNA follows: TGTGCCAGCAGAGCGACAGGAGAGTATGGCTACACCTTC.

The chain joins TRBV19 to TRBJ2-7; a possible D gene is TRBD1 (5 bases). V shed 5 bases and J shed 0 bases, with 11 bases lying between them. Germline V lookup: CDR1 LNHDA, CDR2 SQIVND (reference sequence). CDR3 length equals 14 residues. CDR3 in DNA: TGTGCCAGTAGTCCACAGGAAATCTCCTACGAGCAGTACTTC. Residues: CASSPQEISYEQYF.

The chain employs TRBV27 and TRBJ2-1; 7 nucleotides align to TRBD1. After removal of 6 bases from V and 4 bases from J, the junction contained 15 bases not matched to a gene. CDR1 is MNHEY, CDR2 SMNVEV, per germline (reference sequence). The CDR3 is made up of 17 amino acids. The CDR3 protein is CASRPLSGQVSYNEQFF. CDR3 nucleotide sequence: TGTGCCAGCAGACCTCTCTCCGGACAGGTCTCGTACAATGAGCAGTTCTTC.

The V and J genes are TRBV6-6 and TRBJ2-4, with D hard to call. The V end was cut by 6 bases, the J end by 6 bases, with 15 bases between. The CDR3 has 14 amino acids. Per the germline V gene, CDR1 is MNHNY and CDR2 is SVGAGI (reference sequence). CDR3 sequence (DNA): TGTGCCAGCAGATCGGAGACGCACCCAAACATTCAGTACTTC. This gives the protein CASRSETHPNIQYF.

This clone is a singleton in its sample. The chain joins TRBV5-1 to TRBJ1-3; D remains unclear. Germline CDR1 SGHRS, CDR2 YFSETQ. The CDR3 is 14 amino acids. V lost 0 bases and J 3 bases, leaving 7 bases between the germline ends. CDR3 sequence (DNA): TGCGCCAGCAGCTTGGTCGGGGTTGGAAACACCATATATTTT. This gives the protein CASSLVGVGNTIYF.

This clone was detected only a few times. V and J are TRBV27 and TRBJ2-6, with a weak D call TRBD1 (6 bases). Germline assignment: CDR1 MNHEY and CDR2 SMNVEV (reference sequence). This CDR3 is 15 amino acids long. Between the trimmed V and J ends, which lost 6 bases and 2 bases, there was a span of 11 bases. This chain's CDR3 is CASRQKGAGANVLTF. For the CDR3, the DNA is TGTGCCAGCAGGCAGAAGGGGGCTGGGGCCAACGTCCTGACTTTC.